The 15 T cell receptor beta chains reported below all come from one sample, sequenced in a study of identical twins. One entry per CDR3 protein results from TCRdb running MiXCR on the 5' RACE reads. The sample holds 1,800,000 or so distinct CDR3 sequences, about 32% seen once. Sequenced material: cord blood. The receptors shown here come from a newborn girl in good health.

This clonotype was recorded many times. V usage is TRBV5-1 and J usage is TRBJ2-3, with D unresolved. The V and J ends lost 0 bases and 5 bases respectively, with 4 bases between them. The germline V gene has CDR1 SGHRS and CDR2 YFSETQ. This CDR3 contains 12 residues. CDR3 in amino acids: CASSLVEDTQYF. The CDR3 coding sequence is TGCGCCAGCAGCTTGGTCGAAGATACGCAGTATTTT.

The sample holds a few counts of this clonotype. This chain links TRBV24-1 with TRBJ2-7, with a tentative D call TRBD2 (6 bases). Trimming took off 10 bases at V and 5 bases at J, with 32 bases between the two ends. The CDR3 is 18 residues long. Germline CDR1 is KGHDR and CDR2 is SFDVKD. For the CDR3, the DNA is TGTGCCACTCAGTACGCTTCGGGGGTTGGAGGCATCCAGAACGAGCAGTACTTC. Translating gives CATQYASGVGGIQNEQYF.

Remarks on this clonotype: A much larger clone lies one base from this, so it may be a read error. This chain joins TRBV20-1 and TRBJ1-2; 8 nucleotides align to TRBD1. The CDR3 is 12 residues long. The germline V gene has CDR1 DFQATT and CDR2 SNEGSKA (reference sequence). Written as DNA, the CDR3 is TGCGGTGCTAGGACAGGGCCTTATGGCTACACCTTC. Translation: CGARTGPYGYTF.

The table lists this clonotype with many counts. The chain employs TRBV12-3 or TRBV12-4 and TRBJ2-7; D is unresolved. V was trimmed by 6 bases and J by 0 bases, leaving 12 bases between them. The CDR3 loop spans 14 amino acids. The CDR3 sequence: CASRDPFGSYEQYF. CDR3 DNA sequence: TGTGCCAGCAGGGATCCTTTTGGCTCCTACGAGCAGTACTTC.

This clonotype was counted only a few times. V gene TRBV14 combines with J gene TRBJ2-1, with D possibly matching TRBD2 (6 bases). The J call may not be correct, given that the DNA end is closer to TRBJ2-7. Germline V gives CDR1 SGHDN, CDR2 FVKESK. The CDR3 covers 16 residues. CDR3 bases: TGTGCCAGCAGCGAACTAGCCCGGGTTCCCTACAATGAGCAGTACTTC. It is translated as CASSELARVPYNEQYF.

The chain carries TRBV7-2 and TRBJ2-1; D is ambiguous. With 0 bases removed from V and 2 bases from J, the gap between germline ends came to 8 bases. Germline V gene sequence: CDR1 SGHTA, CDR2 FQGNSA. The CDR3 consists of 15 residues. The CDR3 bases are TGTGCCAGCAGCTTAGCACGGTCCGCCTACAATGAGCAGTTCTTC. It specifies CASSLARSAYNEQFF.

This clonotype was found a few times. J is TRBJ2-3 and V is TRBV20-1, with D tentatively TRBD2 (5 bases). Germline assignment: CDR1 DFQATT and CDR2 SNEGSKA (reference sequence). Trimming removed 1 base from V and 4 bases from J, with 9 bases in between. The CDR3 is 13 residues long. CDR3 nucleotide sequence: TGCAGTGCTAGAGTTATAGCGTCAGATACGCAGTATTTT. It translates to CSARVIASDTQYF.

The CDR3 DNA sequence: TGTGCCATCAGTGAGTCGATGGTCAAGTCTAACTATGGCTACACCTTC. Translated: CAISESMVKSNYGYTF. The rearrangement links TRBV10-3 to TRBJ1-2; D remains ambiguous. V lost 0 bases and J lost 0, with 11 bases in between. The length of the CDR3 is 16 residues. Germline values: CDR1 ENHRY, CDR2 SYGVKD.

The rearrangement links TRBV27 to TRBJ2-1; 9 bases are a match to TRBD2. Trimming removed 3 bases from V and 5 bases from J; junction bases left unmatched: 11. The CDR3 has 17 residues. Germline CDR1 is MNHEY and CDR2 is SMNVEV (reference sequence). CDR3 DNA: TGTGCCAGCAGTTTTCTTGCCCGACTAGCGGTCCACAATGAGCAGTTCTTC. Encoded protein: CASSFLARLAVHNEQFF.

The genes are TRBV28 and TRBJ2-5; 7 nucleotides line up with TRBD1. CDR3 size: 16 residues. Germline CDR1 and CDR2: MDHEN and SYDVKM. V was clipped by 6 bases and J by 6 bases; unmatched bases: 16. CDR3 loop: CASSQRSYRGRQTQYF. CDR3 bases: TGTGCCAGCAGCCAAAGATCCTACAGGGGAAGGCAGACCCAGTACTTC.

This clonotype was detected only a few times. The J gene is TRBJ2-7, the V gene TRBV4-1, with D tentatively TRBD2 (6 bases). Trimming took off 0 bases at V and 3 bases at J, with 12 bases between the two ends. Germline V gene data show CDR1 as MGHRA and CDR2 as YSYEKL. This CDR3 comprises 15 residues. The DNA of the CDR3 is TGCGCCAGCAGCCAAGAAGGCGGGGCTAACTACGAGCAGTACTTC. It encodes CASSQEGGANYEQYF.

This clonotype showed up just a few times. The CDR3 region has the DNA TGTGCCAGCAGTTACTCGTTTTTAGGCTTCTATGGCTACACCTTC. Its protein is CASSYSFLGFYGYTF. This chain joins TRBV6-5 and TRBJ1-2; D ambiguous. V lost 0 bases and J 4 bases, leaving 12 bases between the germline ends. Germline CDR1 MNHEY, CDR2 SVGAGI. The CDR3 sequence is 15 residues long.

The gene calls are TRBV4-1 and TRBJ2-1, with TRBD1 matching over 8 bases. Germline V gene sequence: CDR1 MGHRA, CDR2 YSYEKL. CDR3 length: 17 residues. Losses at the gene ends were 4 bases for V and 6 bases for J; bases not matched to a gene: 14. CDR3 in amino acids: CASSRTGKGLTGNEQFF. In DNA form, the CDR3 reads TGCGCCAGCAGCCGGACAGGGAAAGGACTAACGGGCAATGAGCAGTTCTTC.

The rearrangement joins TRBV29-1 to TRBJ1-2, with D possibly matching TRBD1 (5 bases). The germline V gene has CDR1 SQVTM and CDR2 ANQGSEA. This CDR3 region has 15 residues. Trimming left V 7 bases short and J 0 bases short, with 18 bases between. The CDR3 DNA reads as TGCAGCGCCCTGTCGCGGGACCGTCCTAACTATGGCTACACCTTC. Its protein is CSALSRDRPNYGYTF.

The V gene is TRBV20-1, the J gene TRBJ2-1; 10 positions agree with TRBD2. J lost 3 bases, V lost 5 bases, and 10 bases had no gene match. Looked up from germline, CDR1 is DFQATT and CDR2 is SNEGSKA (reference sequence). The CDR3 is made up of 16 amino acids. Here the CDR3 DNA reads TGCAGTGCTGGACTAGCGGCCTCTCCCCTCTACAATGAGCAGTTCTTC. This encodes CSAGLAASPLYNEQFF.